Below, one T cell receptor beta chain is given with its context. Antigen unknown. The data derive from a study of blood T cells in healthy people across ages. Overall study results and limits: Estimates of total diversity, which came from one million sequenced T cells, were considered to be underestimates. The study lacked donor CMV status, which possibly confounded expanded clonotype changes. A strong correlation between TCR beta diversity and naive T cell percentage was seen.

A sample-barcoded 5' primer and a J-beta primer mix were used in a second PCR of about 6 to 11 cycles. Every sample gave at least 3 million paired-end reads containing CDR3. TCRdb re-called the 5' RACE reads with MiXCR, one entry per CDR3 protein. The data contain around 800,000 distinct CDR3 sequences, roughly 44% of them singletons. Germline V CDR1 and CDR2: SGHRS, YFSETQ. CDR3 size: 13 residues. V was pared by 4 bases and J by 1 base, with 8 bases between. This TCR was recovered from a man aged 55 to 70 in good health. The sample was blood. The gene calls are TRBV5-1 and TRBJ2-5; D not certain. The CDR3 loop reads CASSRWAQETQYF. DNA for the CDR3: TGCGCCAGCAGCCGATGGGCCCAAGAGACCCAGTACTTC.